The 27 T cell receptor beta chains presented below share a single source sample, sequenced in a study of identical twins. TCRdb re-called the 5' RACE reads through MiXCR, storing one row per CDR3 protein. This sample has fewer than 250,000 distinct CDR3 sequences, with roughly a tenth found just once. Sequencing input: memory (CD45RO+) T cells sorted from blood. These receptors were obtained from a young woman in good health.

This clonotype occurred a few times. The gene calls are TRBV3-1 and TRBJ1-5; no clear D gene. Germline V gives CDR1 LGHDT, CDR2 YNNKEL (reference sequence). The CDR3 covers 13 residues. Trimming left V 4 bases short and J 9 bases short, with 13 bases between. This CDR3 reads CASSRERVGPQHF. In DNA form, the CDR3 reads TGTGCCAGCAGCCGGGAACGGGTCGGGCCCCAGCATTTT.

The rearrangement uses TRBV19 and TRBJ2-4; 9 bases align to TRBD1. Germline CDR1 LNHDA, CDR2 SQIVND (reference sequence). J was trimmed by 12 bases and V by 3 bases; bases with no gene match: 12. The CDR3 totals 15 residues. CDR3 DNA: TGTGCCAGTAGTATCGTCGGGACAGGGTACAGGGCTCAGTACTTC. This encodes CASSIVGTGYRAQYF.

This clonotype was seen many times. The CDR3 coding sequence is TGTGCCAGCAGCTTAGTGGGAGAAGCTTTCTTT. Translating it yields CASSLVGEAFF. This chain connects TRBV7-9 to TRBJ1-1; no definite D call. Germline lookup yields CDR1 SEHNR and CDR2 FQNEAQ (reference sequence). Deletions cut 1 base from V and 8 bases from J, with 5 bases between. The CDR3 consists of 11 residues. Looking up the rest from reference TRBV7-9 and TRBJ1-1 gives the full variable domain: DTGVSQNPRHKITKRGQNVTFRCDPISEHNRLYWYRQTLGQGPEFLTYFQNEAQLEKSRLLSDRFSAERPKGSFSTLEIQRTEQGDSAMYLCASSLVGEAFFGQGTRLTVV.

This clonotype occurred many times. The rearrangement uses TRBV20-1 and TRBJ1-1; D is uncertain. The CDR3 length is 14 residues. Looked up from germline, CDR1 is DFQATT and CDR2 is SNEGSKA (reference sequence). V was cut by 6 bases and J by 0 bases, with 14 bases left in between. Here the CDR3 DNA reads TGCAGTGCCAGGTCGGGATTCTTGAACACTGAAGCTTTCTTT. It translates to CSARSGFLNTEAFF.

This clonotype was counted many times. The DNA of the CDR3 is TGTGCCAGCAGTTCGAGACAGTCCTACTACGAGCAGTACTTC. Translating it yields CASSSRQSYYEQYF. This chain links TRBV27 with TRBJ2-7; a weak D match, TRBD1 (5 bases). The V end was cut by 4 bases, the J end by 3 bases, with 13 bases between. CDR3 length: 14 residues. The germline CDR1 and CDR2 sequences are MNHEY and SMNVEV (reference sequence).

The V call is TRBV10-3, the J call TRBJ1-1; D is undetermined. V was clipped by 7 bases and J by 5 bases, with 14 bases between them. The CDR3 contains 13 residues. The germline V gene encodes CDR1 ENHRY and CDR2 SYGVKD. As DNA, the CDR3 is TGTGCCATCACAAGGAAGGAGGGAACTGAAGCTTTCTTT. Its protein is CAITRKEGTEAFF.

Note on this clonotype: At one of its ends the junction is not consistent with the germline gene, which may arise from a read error. This chain joins TRBV5-6 and TRBJ1-1; a weak D match, TRBD1 (6 bases). The germline CDR1 and CDR2 sequences are SGHDT and YYEEEE. The CDR3 length is 16 residues. For the CDR3, the DNA is TGTGCCAGCCGCTTCCGCCAGGGGAGGGCGAACACTGAAGCTTTCTTT. As protein: CASRFRQGRANTEAFF.

This clonotype was recorded many times. The chain couples TRBV20-1 to TRBJ2-1; TRBD2 agrees at 8 bases. Germline CDR1 and CDR2: DFQATT and SNEGSKA (reference sequence). The junction had 8 bases not matched to a gene; V was cut back by 4 bases and J by 6 bases. This CDR3 is built from 14 residues. CDR3 sequence (DNA): TGCAGTGCTACACTAGCGGTTCGGGGCAATGAGCAGTTCTTC. Protein product: CSATLAVRGNEQFF.

The chain is built from TRBV6-2 or TRBV6-3 and TRBJ1-2, with D unresolved. The V gene lost 6 bases and the J gene lost 8 bases, with 10 bases spanning the gap. Per the germline V gene, CDR1 is MNHEY and CDR2 is SVGEGT. The CDR3 runs to 11 residues. Written as DNA, the CDR3 is TGTGCCAGCAGCCAACCCCCGGGCTACACCTTC. Protein: CASSQPPGYTF.

The V call is TRBV20-1, the J call TRBJ2-5; D uncertain. Trimming took 3 bases from V and 2 from J, leaving 10 bases between them. CDR1 is DFQATT, CDR2 SNEGSKA, per germline (reference sequence). This CDR3 contains 13 residues. The CDR3 is CSASQAPQETQYF. DNA of the CDR3: TGCAGTGCTAGTCAAGCGCCTCAAGAGACCCAGTACTTC.

This clonotype turned up a few times. The chain has TRBV20-1 and TRBJ2-7; TRBD2 might be the D (5 bases). In germline, CDR1 is DFQATT, CDR2 SNEGSKA (reference sequence). V shed 4 bases and J shed 3 bases, with 10 bases lying between them. This CDR3 spans 12 amino acids. CDR3 loop: CSATARDYEQYF. The DNA of the CDR3 is TGCAGTGCTACAGCCCGGGACTACGAGCAGTACTTC.

The chain couples TRBV11-2 to TRBJ1-1, with a possible D match to TRBD1 (5 bases). V was clipped by 3 bases and J by 5 bases, with 10 bases between them. CDR1 SGHAT and CDR2 FQNNGV come from the germline V gene. The CDR3 extends over 13 amino acids. CDR3 amino acids: CASSFPRGTEAFF. DNA of the CDR3: TGTGCCAGCAGCTTCCCCCGGGGGACTGAAGCTTTCTTT.

V is TRBV7-3 and J is TRBJ2-5; a possible D gene is TRBD2 (5 bases). This CDR3 region has 14 residues. Trimming cost V 0 bases and J 5 bases, with 10 bases left between them. Germline V gene sequence: CDR1 SGHTA, CDR2 FQGTGA. DNA for the CDR3: TGTGCCAGCAGCTTAACCCCGGGGTTGGAGACCCAGTACTTC. As protein: CASSLTPGLETQYF.

This clonotype has a handful of counts. This sequence joins TRBV7-3 and TRBJ2-7; TRBD1 might be the D (5 bases). This CDR3 is 13 amino acids long. Germline values: CDR1 SGHTA, CDR2 FQGTGA. The germline V and J ends were trimmed by 5 bases and 0 bases, with 8 bases remaining between them. The CDR3 loop is CASSKDISYEQYF. The CDR3 bases are TGTGCCAGCAGCAAGGACATCTCCTACGAGCAGTACTTC.

This clonotype was counted at least ten times. CDR3 protein: CASSPGGGEQFF. CDR3 sequence (DNA): TGTGCCAGCAGTCCCGGGGGGGGAGAGCAGTTCTTC. The rearrangement uses TRBV6-5 and TRBJ2-1, with 8 bases aligning to TRBD2. Trimming removed 5 bases from V and 10 bases from J; junction bases left unmatched: 4. CDR1 is MNHEY, CDR2 SVGAGI, per germline. This CDR3 comprises 12 residues.

This clonotype was counted between two and nine times. The gene calls are TRBV4-1 and TRBJ2-7; D remains unclear. The germline gives CDR1 MGHRA, CDR2 YSYEKL. The CDR3 covers 16 residues. Trimming shortened V by 0 bases and J by 0 bases, and 12 bases separated the two germline ends. For the CDR3, the DNA is TGCGCCAGCAGCCAAGATTTATACCGAAGCTCCTACGAGCAGTACTTC. It translates to CASSQDLYRSSYEQYF.

The chain employs TRBV10-3 and TRBJ2-3; TRBD2 agrees at 9 bases. Germline CDR1 is ENHRY and CDR2 is SYGVKD. The CDR3 spans 19 residues. Germline trimming cut 0 bases from V and 1 base from J; bases unmatched to any gene: 11. CDR3 bases: TGTGCCATCAGTGAGTCGAGATCCAGAGCGGGGGGCGGCACAGATACGCAGTATTTT. It is translated as CAISESRSRAGGGTDTQYF.

The V gene is TRBV20-1, the J gene TRBJ2-1; a possible D gene is TRBD2 (5 bases). Germline values: CDR1 DFQATT, CDR2 SNEGSKA (reference sequence). This CDR3 is built from 14 residues. The ends were cut back, 3 bases at V and 0 bases at J, with 9 bases in the middle. CDR3 residues: CSASPSGSYNEQFF. The CDR3 region has the DNA TGCAGTGCTAGCCCAAGCGGCTCCTACAATGAGCAGTTCTTC.

There are a few counts of this clonotype. The gene calls are TRBV11-3 and TRBJ2-2, with a weak D call TRBD2 (5 bases). CDR3 length: 16 amino acids. In germline, CDR1 is SGHNT, CDR2 YENEEA. V was pared by 5 bases and J by 4 bases, with 17 bases between. The DNA for the CDR3 is TGTGCCAGCAGCCCTACCGGACTCTTACCCACCGGGGAGCTGTTTTTT. Residues: CASSPTGLLPTGELFF. The full variable domain, rest sourced from reference TRBV11-3 and TRBJ2-2, is EAGVVQSPRYKIIEKKQPVAFWCNPISGHNTLYWYLQNLGQGPELLIRYENEEAVDDSQLPKDRFSAERLKGVDSTLKIQPAELGDSAVYLCASSPTGLLPTGELFFGEGSRLTVL.

This clonotype was observed at least ten times. The chain combines TRBV5-5 with TRBJ2-3; D perhaps matches TRBD2 (6 bases). Germline CDR1 is SGHKS and CDR2 is YYEKEE (reference sequence). The V and J ends lost 3 bases and 3 bases respectively, with 14 bases between them. The CDR3 consists of 15 residues. The CDR3 protein is CASSWSGGWTDTQYF. The DNA of the CDR3 is TGTGCCAGCAGCTGGTCCGGGGGTTGGACAGATACGCAGTATTTT.

The chain combines TRBV6-5 with TRBJ2-2; D call uncertain. Germline lookup yields CDR1 MNHEY and CDR2 SVGAGI. The V end was cut by 0 bases, the J end by 1 base, with 3 bases between. This CDR3 is 14 amino acids long. The CDR3 reads CASSYSWNTGELFF. The CDR3 nucleotides read TGTGCCAGCAGTTACTCTTGGAACACCGGGGAGCTGTTTTTT.

This clonotype has a handful of counts. This sequence joins TRBV14 and TRBJ1-5, with TRBD1 identical over 8 bases. Trimming cost V 4 bases and J 7 bases; bases outside gene matches: 3. There are 13 residues in the CDR3. The germline CDR1 and CDR2 sequences are SGHDN and FVKESK. The CDR3: CASSPGQGQPQHF. The CDR3 DNA is TGTGCCAGCAGCCCCGGACAGGGACAGCCCCAGCATTTT.

There are a few counts of this clonotype. The chain uses TRBV20-1 and TRBJ2-3; TRBD2 matches 8 bases. The CDR3 length is 15 residues. Germline lookup yields CDR1 DFQATT and CDR2 SNEGSKA (reference sequence). V lost 0 bases and J lost 1; bases outside the gene matches: 3. The CDR3 loop reads CSARDSGIGTDTQYF. DNA of the CDR3: TGCAGTGCTAGAGATAGCGGGATCGGCACAGATACGCAGTATTTT.

The chain links TRBV28 to TRBJ1-6; 7 bases agree with TRBD1. The CDR3 is made up of 15 amino acids. The germline CDR1 and CDR2 sequences are MDHEN and SYDVKM. The J segment lost 9 bases and the V segment lost 8 bases, leaving 13 bases of the junction unmatched. CDR3 DNA: TGTGCCAGCGCCCGCGACGGGACAGCTAGTTCACCCCTCCACTTT. It codes for CASARDGTASSPLHF.

This rearrangement joins TRBV18 to TRBJ1-1; unclear D gene. CDR1 and CDR2 (germline): KGHSH, LQKENI. The CDR3 is 15 residues long. Trimming removed 1 base at V and 8 bases at J, with 17 bases between. The CDR3 DNA reads TGTGCCAGCTCACCACGTGGGCACGCGTTGCGGGAAGCTTTCTTT. It is translated as CASSPRGHALREAFF.

The rearrangement joins TRBV10-3 to TRBJ1-1; D possibly corresponds to TRBD1 (6 bases). CDR3 length: 13 amino acids. The germline gives CDR1 ENHRY, CDR2 SYGVKD. Between the trimmed V and J ends, which lost 6 bases and 1 base, there was a span of 9 bases. The CDR3 is CAISADRNTEAFF. The CDR3 nucleotides are TGTGCCATCAGCGCGGACAGGAACACTGAAGCTTTCTTT.

This clonotype has more than one count but fewer than ten. This rearrangement joins TRBV3-1 to TRBJ2-1; D gene ambiguous. V was shortened by 4 bases and J by 6 bases, with 4 bases between the two germline ends. Germline CDR1 and CDR2: LGHDT and YNNKEL (reference sequence). This CDR3 spans 11 amino acids. The CDR3 region has the DNA TGTGCCAGCAGCCGACGCAATGAGCAGTTCTTC. Its protein product is CASSRRNEQFF.